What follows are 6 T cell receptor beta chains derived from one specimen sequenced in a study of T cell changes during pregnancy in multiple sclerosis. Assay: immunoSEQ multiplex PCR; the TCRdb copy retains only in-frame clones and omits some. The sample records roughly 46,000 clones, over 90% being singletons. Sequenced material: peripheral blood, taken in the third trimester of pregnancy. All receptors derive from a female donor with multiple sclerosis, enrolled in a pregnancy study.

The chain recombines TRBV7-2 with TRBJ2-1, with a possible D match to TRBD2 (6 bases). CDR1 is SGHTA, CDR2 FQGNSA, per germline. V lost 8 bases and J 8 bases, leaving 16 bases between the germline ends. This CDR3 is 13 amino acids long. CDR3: CASRGARGDEQFF. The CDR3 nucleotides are TGTGCCAGCCGCGGGGCCCGAGGGGATGAGCAGTTCTTC.

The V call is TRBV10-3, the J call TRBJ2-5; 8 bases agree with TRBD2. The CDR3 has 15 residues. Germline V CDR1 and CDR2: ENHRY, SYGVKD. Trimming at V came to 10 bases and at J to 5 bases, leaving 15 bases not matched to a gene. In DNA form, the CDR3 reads TGTGCCACTCAGCTTAGCGGGATAATAGGGGAGACCCAGTACTTC. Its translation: CATQLSGIIGETQYF.

The CDR3: CASSSRGTEAFF. In DNA, the CDR3 is TGTGCCAGCAGTAGCAGGGGCACTGAAGCTTTCTTT. The V and J genes are TRBV7-9 and TRBJ1-1; tentative D call: TRBD1 (6 bases). The germline CDR1 and CDR2 sequences are SEHNR and FQNEAQ (reference sequence). V was shortened by 6 bases and J by 4 bases, with 9 bases between the two germline ends. This CDR3 comprises 12 residues. Complete variable domain (other parts from reference TRBV7-9 and TRBJ1-1): DTGVSQNPRHKITKRGQNVTFRCDPISEHNRLYWYRQTLGQGPEFLTYFQNEAQLEKSRLLSDRFSAERPKGSFSTLEIQRTEQGDSAMYLCASSSRGTEAFFGQGTRLTVV.

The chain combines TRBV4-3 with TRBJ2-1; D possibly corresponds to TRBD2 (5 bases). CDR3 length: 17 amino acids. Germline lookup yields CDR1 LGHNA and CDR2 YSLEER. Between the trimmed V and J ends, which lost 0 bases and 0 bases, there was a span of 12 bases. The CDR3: CASSQDLTGSSYNEQFF. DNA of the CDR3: TGCGCCAGCAGCCAAGATCTTACGGGGAGCTCCTACAATGAGCAGTTCTTC.

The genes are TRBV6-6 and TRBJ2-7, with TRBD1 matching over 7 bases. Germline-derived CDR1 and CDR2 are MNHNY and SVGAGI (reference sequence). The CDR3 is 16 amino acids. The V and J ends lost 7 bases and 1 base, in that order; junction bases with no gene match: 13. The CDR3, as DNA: TGTGCCAGCACCAAGTACCGGGGACAGACGTCCTACGAGCAGTACTTC. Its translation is CASTKYRGQTSYEQYF.

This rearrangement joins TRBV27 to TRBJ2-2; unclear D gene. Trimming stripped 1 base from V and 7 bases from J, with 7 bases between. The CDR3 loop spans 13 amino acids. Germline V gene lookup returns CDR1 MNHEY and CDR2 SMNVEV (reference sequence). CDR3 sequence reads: CASSLFVVGELFF. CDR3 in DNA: TGTGCCAGCAGTTTATTTGTCGTCGGGGAGCTGTTTTTT.